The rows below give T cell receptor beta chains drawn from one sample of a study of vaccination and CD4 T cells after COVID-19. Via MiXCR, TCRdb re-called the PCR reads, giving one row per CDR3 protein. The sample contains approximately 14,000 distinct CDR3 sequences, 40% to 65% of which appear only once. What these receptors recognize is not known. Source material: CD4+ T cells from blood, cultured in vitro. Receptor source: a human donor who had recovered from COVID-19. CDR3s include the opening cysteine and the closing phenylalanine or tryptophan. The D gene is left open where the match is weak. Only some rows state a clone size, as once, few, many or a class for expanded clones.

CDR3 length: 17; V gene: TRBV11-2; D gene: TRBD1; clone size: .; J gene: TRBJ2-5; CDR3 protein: CASSLDLGTGVMETQYF; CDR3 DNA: TGTGCCAGCAGCTTAGATCTTGGGACAGGGGTGATGGAGACCCAGTACTTC
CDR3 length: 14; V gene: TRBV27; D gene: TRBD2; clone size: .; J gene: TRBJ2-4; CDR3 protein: CASSPGTSGNIQYF; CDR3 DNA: TGTGCCAGCAGTCCTGGGACTAGCGGGAACATTCAGTACTTC
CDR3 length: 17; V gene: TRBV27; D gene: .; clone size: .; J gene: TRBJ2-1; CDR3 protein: CASSLYVSTSSYNEQFF; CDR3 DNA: TGTGCCAGCAGTTTATATGTGAGCACTAGCTCCTACAATGAGCAGTTCTTC
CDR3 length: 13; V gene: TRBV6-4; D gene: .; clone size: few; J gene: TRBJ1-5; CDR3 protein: CASSEQANQPQHF; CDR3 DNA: TGTGCCAGCAGTGAACAAGCAAATCAGCCCCAGCATTTT
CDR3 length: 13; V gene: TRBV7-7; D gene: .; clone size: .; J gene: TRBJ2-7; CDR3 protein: CASSTQLGGEQYF; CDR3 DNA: TGTGCCAGCAGCACCCAATTAGGGGGCGAGCAGTACTTC
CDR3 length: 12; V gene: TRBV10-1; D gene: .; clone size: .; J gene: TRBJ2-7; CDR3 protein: CASSGNYGEQYF; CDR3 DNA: TGCGCCAGCAGTGGTAACTATGGCGAGCAGTACTTC
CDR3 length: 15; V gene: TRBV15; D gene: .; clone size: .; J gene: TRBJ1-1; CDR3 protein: CATSREGPFNTEAFF; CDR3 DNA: TGTGCCACCAGCAGAGAGGGACCCTTTAACACTGAAGCTTTCTTT
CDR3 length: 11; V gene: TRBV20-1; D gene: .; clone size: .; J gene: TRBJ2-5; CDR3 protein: CSARAGETQYF; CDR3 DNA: TGCAGTGCTAGAGCCGGAGAGACCCAGTACTTC
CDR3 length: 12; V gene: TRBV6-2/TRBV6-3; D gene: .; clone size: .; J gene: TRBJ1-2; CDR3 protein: CASSYGGNGYTF; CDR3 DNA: TGTGCCAGCAGTTACGGTGGTAACGGCTACACCTTC
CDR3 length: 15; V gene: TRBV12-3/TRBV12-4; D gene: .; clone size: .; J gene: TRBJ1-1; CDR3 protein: CASSPQGAVNTEAFF; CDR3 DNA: TGTGCCAGCAGTCCGCAGGGCGCGGTGAACACTGAAGCTTTCTTT
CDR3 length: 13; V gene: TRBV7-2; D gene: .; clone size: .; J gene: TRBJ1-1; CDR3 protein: CASSLTGRTEAFF; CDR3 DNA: TGTGCCAGCAGCTTAACAGGGAGGACTGAAGCTTTCTTT
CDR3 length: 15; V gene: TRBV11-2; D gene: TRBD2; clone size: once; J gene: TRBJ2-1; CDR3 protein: CASSLGTRTYNEQFF; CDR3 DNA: TGTGCCAGCAGCTTAGGGACTAGGACCTACAATGAGCAGTTCTTC
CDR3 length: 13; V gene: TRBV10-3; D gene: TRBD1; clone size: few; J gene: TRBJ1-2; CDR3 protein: CAIRDGTEYGYTF; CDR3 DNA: TGTGCCATCAGGGACGGGACAGAGTATGGCTACACCTTC
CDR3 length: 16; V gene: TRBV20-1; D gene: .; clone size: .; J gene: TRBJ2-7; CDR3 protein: CSARDQGKGIFDEQYF; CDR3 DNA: TGCAGTGCTAGAGATCAGGGGAAGGGTATCTTCGACGAGCAGTACTTC
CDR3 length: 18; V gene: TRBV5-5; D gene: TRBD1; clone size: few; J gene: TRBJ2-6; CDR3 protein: CASSEDRGTRSGANVLTF; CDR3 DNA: TGTGCCAGCAGCGAGGACAGGGGGACCCGCTCTGGGGCCAACGTCCTGACTTTC
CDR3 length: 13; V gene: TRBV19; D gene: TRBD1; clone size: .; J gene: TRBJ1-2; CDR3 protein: CASNQQGAIGYTF; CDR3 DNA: TGTGCCAGTAATCAACAGGGGGCGATCGGCTACACCTTC
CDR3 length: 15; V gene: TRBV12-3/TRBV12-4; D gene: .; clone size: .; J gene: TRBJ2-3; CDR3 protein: CASTVTGVSTDTQYF; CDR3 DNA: TGTGCCAGCACGGTCACGGGCGTCAGCACAGATACGCAGTATTTT
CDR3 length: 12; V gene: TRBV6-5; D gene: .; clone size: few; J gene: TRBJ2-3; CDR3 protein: CASSYRGDTQYF; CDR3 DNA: TGTGCCAGCAGTTACAGGGGGGATACGCAGTATTTT
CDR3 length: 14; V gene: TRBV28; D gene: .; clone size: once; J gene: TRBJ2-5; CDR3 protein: CASSGGSKRETQYF; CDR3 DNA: TGTGCCAGCAGTGGAGGCAGTAAAAGGGAGACCCAGTACTTC
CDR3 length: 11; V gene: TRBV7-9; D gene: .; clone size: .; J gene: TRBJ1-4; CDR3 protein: CASSLDRKLFF; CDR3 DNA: TGTGCCAGCAGCTTAGACAGAAAACTGTTTTTT
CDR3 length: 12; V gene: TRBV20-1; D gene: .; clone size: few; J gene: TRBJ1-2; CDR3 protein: CSARDPRGGYTF; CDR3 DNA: TGCAGTGCTAGAGATCCTCGGGGGGGCTACACCTTC
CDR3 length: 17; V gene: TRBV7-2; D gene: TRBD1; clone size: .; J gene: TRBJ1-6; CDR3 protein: CASSLGGTGGYNSPLHF; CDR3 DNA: TGTGCCAGCAGCTTAGGAGGGACAGGGGGTTATAATTCACCCCTCCACTTT
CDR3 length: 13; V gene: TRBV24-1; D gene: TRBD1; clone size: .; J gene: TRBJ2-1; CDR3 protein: CATRRTGVGEQFF; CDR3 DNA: TGTGCCACCAGACGTACAGGGGTAGGGGAGCAGTTCTTC
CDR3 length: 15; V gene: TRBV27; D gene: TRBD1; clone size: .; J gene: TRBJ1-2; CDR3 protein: CASSPRQGGNYGYTF; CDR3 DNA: TGTGCCAGCAGTCCCCGACAGGGGGGAAACTATGGCTACACCTTC
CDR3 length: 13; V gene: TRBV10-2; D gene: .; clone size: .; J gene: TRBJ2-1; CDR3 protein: CASSESPGREQFF; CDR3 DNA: TGCGCCAGCAGTGAGTCGCCCGGGAGAGAGCAGTTCTTC
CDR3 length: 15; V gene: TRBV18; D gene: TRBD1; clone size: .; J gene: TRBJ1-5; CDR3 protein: CASSLTGVGNQPQHF; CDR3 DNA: TGTGCCAGCTCACTTACAGGGGTAGGCAATCAGCCCCAGCATTTT
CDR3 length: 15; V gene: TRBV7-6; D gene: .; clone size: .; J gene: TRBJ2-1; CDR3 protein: CASSRRYGSYNEQFF; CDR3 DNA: TGTGCCAGCAGCCGCAGGTACGGGTCCTACAATGAGCAGTTCTTC
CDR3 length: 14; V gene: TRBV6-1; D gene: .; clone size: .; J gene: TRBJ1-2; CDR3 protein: CAIDRSTSDYGYTF; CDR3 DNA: TGTGCCATCGACAGGTCTACATCTGACTATGGCTACACCTTC
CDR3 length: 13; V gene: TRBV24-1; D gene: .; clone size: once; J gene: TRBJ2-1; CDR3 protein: CATNQRNINEQFF; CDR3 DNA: TGTGCCACCAACCAGCGGAACATCAATGAGCAGTTCTTC
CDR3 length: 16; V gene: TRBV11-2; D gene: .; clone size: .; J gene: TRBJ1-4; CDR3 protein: CASSLGGGLTNEKLFF; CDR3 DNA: TGTGCCAGCAGCTTAGGGGGGGGACTGACTAATGAAAAACTGTTTTTT
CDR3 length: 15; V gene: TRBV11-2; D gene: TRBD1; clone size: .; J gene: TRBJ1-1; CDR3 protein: CASSWGTGLNTEAFF; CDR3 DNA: TGTGCCAGCAGCTGGGGGACAGGGTTGAACACTGAAGCTTTCTTT
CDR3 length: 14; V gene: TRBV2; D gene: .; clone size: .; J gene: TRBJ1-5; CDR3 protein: CASSGVAEDQPQHF; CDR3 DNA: TGTGCCAGCAGTGGGGTTGCAGAGGATCAGCCCCAGCATTTT
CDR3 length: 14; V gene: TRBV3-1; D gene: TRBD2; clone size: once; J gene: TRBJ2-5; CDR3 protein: CASSSTSGGETQYF; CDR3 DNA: TGTGCCAGCAGCTCAACTAGCGGTGGAGAGACCCAGTACTTC
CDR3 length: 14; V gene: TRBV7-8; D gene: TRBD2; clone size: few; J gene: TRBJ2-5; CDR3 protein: CASSFQRESETQYF; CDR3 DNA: TGTGCCAGCAGCTTTCAGCGGGAGAGCGAGACCCAGTACTTC
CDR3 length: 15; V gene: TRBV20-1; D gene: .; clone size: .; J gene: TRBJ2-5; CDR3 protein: CSARGTGTEKETQYF; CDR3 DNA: TGCAGTGCTAGAGGGACCGGGACTGAGAAAGAGACCCAGTACTTC
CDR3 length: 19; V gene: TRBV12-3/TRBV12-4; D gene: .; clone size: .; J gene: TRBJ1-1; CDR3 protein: CASSRYKYRALSVNTEAFF; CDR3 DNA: TGTGCCAGCAGTCGCTATAAATACAGGGCTCTATCGGTGAACACTGAAGCTTTCTTT
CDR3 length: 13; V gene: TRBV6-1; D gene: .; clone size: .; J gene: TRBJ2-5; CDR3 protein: CAAAEALGGTQYF; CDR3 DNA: TGTGCCGCAGCAGAGGCACTAGGGGGGACCCAGTACTTC
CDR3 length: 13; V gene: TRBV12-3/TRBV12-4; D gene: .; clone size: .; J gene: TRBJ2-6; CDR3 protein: CASSTSGANVLTF; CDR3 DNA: TGTGCCAGCAGCACTTCTGGGGCCAACGTCCTGACTTTC
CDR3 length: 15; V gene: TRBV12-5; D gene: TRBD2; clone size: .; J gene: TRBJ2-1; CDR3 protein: CASGLGLAEHNEQFF; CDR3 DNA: TGTGCTAGTGGTTTGGGTCTAGCGGAGCACAATGAGCAGTTCTTC
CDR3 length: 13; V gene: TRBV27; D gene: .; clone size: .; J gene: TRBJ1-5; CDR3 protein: CASSLVSKQPQHF; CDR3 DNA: TGTGCCAGCAGTTTAGTATCTAAGCAGCCCCAGCATTTT
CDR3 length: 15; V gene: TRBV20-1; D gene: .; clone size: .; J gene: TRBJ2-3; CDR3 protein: CSAREDRTSRDTQYF; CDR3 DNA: TGCAGTGCTAGAGAGGACAGAACCTCAAGAGATACGCAGTATTTT
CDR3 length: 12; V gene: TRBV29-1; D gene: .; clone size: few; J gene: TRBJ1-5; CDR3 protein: CSVRDTDQPQHF; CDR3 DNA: TGCAGCGTACGGGACACCGATCAGCCCCAGCATTTT
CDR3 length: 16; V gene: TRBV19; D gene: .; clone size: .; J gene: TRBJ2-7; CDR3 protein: CASSIAEAGPHYEQYF; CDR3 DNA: TGTGCCAGTAGTATAGCCGAGGCCGGGCCGCACTACGAGCAGTACTTC
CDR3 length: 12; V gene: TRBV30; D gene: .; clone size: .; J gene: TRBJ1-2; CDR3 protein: CASGTGNYGYTF; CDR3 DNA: TGTGCCTCCGGGACGGGGAACTATGGCTACACCTTC
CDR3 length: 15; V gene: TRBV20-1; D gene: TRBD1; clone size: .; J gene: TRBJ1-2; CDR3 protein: CSARLPDRGGHGYTF; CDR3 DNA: TGCAGTGCTAGATTACCGGACAGGGGAGGCCATGGCTACACCTTC
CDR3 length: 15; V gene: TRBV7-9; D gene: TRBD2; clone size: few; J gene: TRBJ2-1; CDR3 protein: CASSLGGRAFDEQFF; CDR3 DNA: TGTGCCAGCAGCTTAGGCGGGAGGGCCTTTGATGAGCAGTTCTTC
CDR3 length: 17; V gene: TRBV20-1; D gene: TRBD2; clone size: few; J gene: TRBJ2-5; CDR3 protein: CSARKGHSGGNQETQYF; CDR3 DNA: TGCAGTGCTAGAAAGGGACATAGCGGGGGGAATCAAGAGACCCAGTACTTC